A single sample is the source of the 30 T cell receptor beta chains below, sequenced in a study of T cell responses to AZD1222 COVID-19 vaccine. The table came from immunoSEQ multiplex PCR; TCRdb's copy has only in-frame clones and leaves some out. This sample carries roughly 82,000 clones, 85% of them seen once, and the ten largest clones take about 13%. The sample was peripheral blood, taken on day 0 of AZD1222 vaccination. These receptors were obtained from an adult in good health.

The rearrangement links TRBV7-3 to TRBJ2-3; possibly TRBD2 for D (7 bases). This CDR3 spans 15 amino acids. Trimming took off 4 bases at V and 2 bases at J, with 13 bases between the two ends. From germline, CDR1 is SGHTA and CDR2 FQGTGA. CDR3 sequence reads: CASSWRGLYTDTQYF. DNA for the CDR3: TGTGCCAGCAGCTGGCGGGGGCTTTACACAGATACGCAGTATTTT.

This chain connects TRBV18 to TRBJ1-1; 7 bases agree with TRBD1. The V and J ends lost 3 bases and 0 bases, in that order; junction bases with no gene match: 10. The germline CDR1 and CDR2 sequences are KGHSH and LQKENI. The CDR3 totals 17 residues. Here the CDR3 DNA reads TGTGCCAGCTCACCTTACCGGACAGGCGGTATGAACACTGAAGCTTTCTTT. Residues: CASSPYRTGGMNTEAFF.

The chain is built from TRBV19 and TRBJ1-5; TRBD1 might be the D (5 bases). Germline lookup yields CDR1 LNHDA and CDR2 SQIVND (reference sequence). The CDR3 loop spans 18 amino acids. V shed 6 bases and J shed 2 bases, with 23 bases lying between them. The CDR3 coding sequence is TGTGCCAGTAGACGCCTCCCGGGGGGGGTTGCGGGCAATCAGCCCCAGCATTTT. It yields the protein CASRRLPGGVAGNQPQHF.

The J gene is TRBJ2-1, the V gene TRBV6-2 or TRBV6-3; D is unresolved. Trimming took 0 bases from V and 4 from J, leaving 10 bases between them. Germline CDR1 reads MNHEY; CDR2 reads SVGEGT. The CDR3 is made up of 15 amino acids. The DNA for the CDR3 is TGTGCCAGCAGTTACTCGCGGCTCCCGTACAATGAGCAGTTCTTC. Amino acid sequence: CASSYSRLPYNEQFF.

The CDR3 DNA is TGTGCCAGCAGCTTAGATGCTCTAGCCGCCCAGTACTTC. It yields the protein CASSLDALAAQYF. The chain carries TRBV11-2 and TRBJ2-5; tentative D call: TRBD2 (5 bases). Germline values: CDR1 SGHAT, CDR2 FQNNGV. V lost 0 bases and J 9 bases, leaving 11 bases between the germline ends. This CDR3 is built from 13 residues.

V gene TRBV6-5 combines with J gene TRBJ1-2; D is possibly TRBD1 (5 bases). Germline V CDR1 and CDR2: MNHEY, SVGAGI. The CDR3 sequence is 14 residues long. With 2 bases removed from V and 4 bases from J, the gap between germline ends came to 11 bases. CDR3 loop: CASSYQGRFYGYTF. The CDR3 DNA sequence: TGTGCCAGCAGTTACCAGGGACGGTTCTATGGCTACACCTTC.

The chain employs TRBV5-1 and TRBJ2-4; 9 bases are shared with TRBD1. Germline lookup yields CDR1 SGHRS and CDR2 YFSETQ. The CDR3 spans 20 residues. Trimming removed 3 bases from V and 0 bases from J; junction bases left unmatched: 16. The CDR3 bases are TGCGCCAGCAGCTCCCCACCGGGACAGGGAAGCGCACTAGCCAAAAACATTCAGTACTTC. Translated, it gives CASSSPPGQGSALAKNIQYF.

The chain links TRBV5-6 to TRBJ1-1; 11 bases map to TRBD1. The germline gives CDR1 SGHDT, CDR2 YYEEEE. The CDR3 totals 17 residues. J was trimmed by 1 base and V by 2 bases; bases with no gene match: 7. CDR3 in amino acids: CASSFSGTGGWNTEAFF. CDR3 in DNA: TGTGCCAGCAGCTTCTCCGGGACAGGGGGTTGGAACACTGAAGCTTTCTTT. The full variable domain, completed using reference TRBV5-6 and TRBJ1-1, is DAGVTQSPTHLIKTRGQQVTLRCSPKSGHDTVSWYQQALGQGPQFIFQYYEEEERQRGNFPDRFSGHQFPNYSSELNVNALLLGDSALYLCASSFSGTGGWNTEAFFGQGTRLTVV.

V gene TRBV14 combines with J gene TRBJ2-2, with TRBD1 as a possible D gene (6 bases). CDR1 is SGHDN, CDR2 FVKESK, per germline. Trimming took 5 bases from V and 6 from J, leaving 10 bases between them. CDR3 size: 13 residues. The CDR3 spells CASSIPGAGELFF. In DNA, the CDR3 is TGTGCCAGCAGCATTCCAGGGGCCGGGGAGCTGTTTTTT. Looking up the rest from reference TRBV14 and TRBJ2-2 gives the full variable domain: EAGVTQFPSHSVIEKGQTVTLRCDPISGHDNLYWYRRVMGKEIKFLLHFVKESKQDESGMPNNRFLAERTGGTYSTLKVQPAELEDSGVYFCASSIPGAGELFFGEGSRLTVL.

The V gene is TRBV4-3, the J gene TRBJ2-7; 8 positions match TRBD1. Germline CDR1 reads LGHNA; CDR2 reads YSLEER. V lost 0 bases and J lost 4; bases outside the gene matches: 5. This CDR3 contains 15 residues. CDR3 loop: CASSQDRTGRYEQYF. The CDR3, as DNA: TGCGCCAGCAGCCAAGATCGGACAGGGAGGTACGAGCAGTACTTC.

This rearrangement joins TRBV28 to TRBJ1-4; D remains unclear. The CDR3 consists of 14 residues. V lost 5 bases, J lost 5 bases, and 12 bases lay in between. Germline V gene lookup returns CDR1 MDHEN and CDR2 SYDVKM. CDR3 residues: CASSLGHQNEKLFF. In nucleotides, the CDR3 is TGTGCCAGCAGTCTCGGCCACCAGAATGAAAAACTGTTTTTT.

V usage is TRBV7-2 and J usage is TRBJ1-5; the match to TRBD1 covers 8 bases. CDR1 is SGHTA, CDR2 FQGNSA, per germline. The CDR3 covers 16 residues. The V gene end was trimmed by 3 bases and the J gene end by 7 bases; junction bases not matched to a gene: 11. The CDR3, as DNA: TGTGCCAGCAGCTTGACAGGGGTCGCAATTAGCCAGCCCCAGCATTTT. Its protein is CASSLTGVAISQPQHF.

J is TRBJ1-5 and V is TRBV5-1; D may be TRBD1 (5 bases). V was trimmed by 4 bases and J by 0 bases, leaving 14 bases between them. CDR1 SGHRS and CDR2 YFSETQ come from the germline V gene. This CDR3 comprises 16 residues. CDR3 region: CASSPAGTNSNQPQHF. Written as DNA, the CDR3 is TGCGCCAGCAGCCCAGCCGGGACTAATAGCAATCAGCCCCAGCATTTT. Full variable domain (missing parts from reference TRBV5-1 and TRBJ1-5): KAGVTQTPRYLIKTRGQQVTLSCSPISGHRSVSWYQQTPGQGLQFLFEYFSETQRNKGNFPGRFSGRQFSNSRSEMNVSTLELGDSALYLCASSPAGTNSNQPQHFGDGTRLSIL.

The chain recombines TRBV7-2 with TRBJ1-1; TRBD1 aligns across 12 bases. The length of the CDR3 is 16 residues. Germline V gives CDR1 SGHTA, CDR2 FQGNSA. Unmatched junction bases numbered 5, after V lost 5 bases and J lost 1 base. CDR3 loop: CASSTGTGGWNTEAFF. CDR3 in DNA: TGTGCCAGCAGCACCGGGACAGGGGGCTGGAACACTGAAGCTTTCTTT.

DNA of the CDR3: TGTGCCAGCAGCATAACAGGGGATGACTACAATGAGCAGTTCTTC. Its translation is CASSITGDDYNEQFF. The V call is TRBV7-2, the J call TRBJ2-1, with 7 bases identical to TRBD1. The CDR3 covers 15 residues. V lost 5 bases, J lost 3 bases, and 7 bases stayed unmatched. CDR1 is SGHTA, CDR2 FQGNSA, per germline.

For the CDR3, the DNA is TGTGCCAGCAGCCAAAGGGAGACCCAGTACTTC. Translating gives CASSQRETQYF. V gene TRBV3-1 (or the pseudogene TRBV3-2) combines with J gene TRBJ2-5; no firm D call. This CDR3 comprises 11 residues. CDR1 and CDR2 (germline): LGHDT, YNNKEL (reference sequence). Trimming stripped 2 bases from V and 5 bases from J, with 3 bases between.

This clone has a single count. The V call is TRBV2, the J call TRBJ2-1; D is perhaps TRBD2 (6 bases). The CDR3 contains 18 residues. The V gene lost 3 bases and the J gene lost 0 bases, with 18 bases spanning the gap. The germline CDR1 and CDR2 sequences are SNHLY and FYNNEI. CDR3 DNA sequence: TGTGCCAGCAGTGACCCGAAAACCCCGGACTACTCCTACAATGAGCAGTTCTTC. Residues: CASSDPKTPDYSYNEQFF.

The V call is TRBV6-5, the J call TRBJ1-2; TRBD1 might be the D (6 bases). Germline V gene lookup returns CDR1 MNHEY and CDR2 SVGAGI. V gave up 8 bases and J gave up 4 bases, with 20 bases separating them. This CDR3 has 15 residues. DNA for the CDR3: TGTGCCAGCTTCGAAGGGGGGGCGCTGGGCTATGGCTACACCTTC. Encoded protein: CASFEGGALGYGYTF.

The chain is built from TRBV3-1 (or the pseudogene TRBV3-2) and TRBJ1-4; TRBD1 might be the D (5 bases). This CDR3 spans 12 amino acids. The germline V and J ends were trimmed by 8 bases and 8 bases, with 12 bases remaining between them. The V gene's germline CDR1 is LGHDT and CDR2 YNNKEL (reference sequence). CDR3 in amino acids: CASGTPSEKLFF. CDR3 coding DNA: TGTGCCAGCGGGACGCCTTCAGAAAAACTGTTTTTT.

The V call is TRBV28, the J call TRBJ1-6, with a possible D match to TRBD1 (5 bases). The V end was cut by 5 bases, the J end by 4 bases, with 15 bases between. The CDR3 extends over 16 amino acids. Germline CDR1 MDHEN, CDR2 SYDVKM. For the CDR3, the DNA is TGTGCCAGCAGTCGACAGTCGACTTTTTATAATTCACCCCTCCACTTT. This sequence encodes CASSRQSTFYNSPLHF.

The chain joins TRBV27 to TRBJ1-5, with 7 bases lining up with TRBD1. V lost 6 bases to trimming and J lost 6 bases; unmatched junction nucleotides: 11. The CDR3 is 15 amino acids. The germline CDR1 and CDR2 sequences are MNHEY and SMNVEV (reference sequence). The CDR3 reads CASSHSRQGFQPQHF. The CDR3 nucleotides are TGTGCCAGCAGCCATAGCCGACAGGGTTTTCAGCCCCAGCATTTT.

The chain carries TRBV19 and TRBJ2-3; D could derive from TRBD1 or TRBD2 (6 bases each). Germline V lookup: CDR1 LNHDA, CDR2 SQIVND (reference sequence). V was pared by 5 bases and J by 4 bases, with 16 bases between. This CDR3 comprises 15 residues. The chain's CDR3 is CASSGTGGRADTQYF. The CDR3 coding sequence is TGTGCCAGTAGTGGCACTGGGGGGCGCGCAGATACGCAGTATTTT.

The chain joins TRBV9 to TRBJ1-1; D remains unclear. CDR3 size: 15 residues. With 0 bases removed from V and 0 bases from J, the gap between germline ends came to 9 bases. Germline CDR1 reads SGDLS; CDR2 reads YYNGEE. The CDR3 DNA reads as TGTGCCAGCAGCGTAGATGAGCGAATGAACACTGAAGCTTTCTTT. It is translated as CASSVDERMNTEAFF.

This clone was seen a few times. The V call is TRBV9, the J call TRBJ1-4; D possibly corresponds to TRBD1 (6 bases). This CDR3 region has 14 residues. CDR1 is SGDLS, CDR2 YYNGEE, per germline. Deletions cut 4 bases from V and 8 bases from J, with 15 bases between. The CDR3 loop is CASSPRTAQEKLFF. The CDR3, as DNA: TGTGCCAGCAGCCCTCGGACAGCCCAAGAAAAACTGTTTTTT. Looking up the rest from reference TRBV9 and TRBJ1-4 gives the full variable domain: DSGVTQTPKHLITATGQRVTLRCSPRSGDLSVYWYQQSLDQGLQFLIQYYNGEERAKGNILERFSAQQFPDLHSELNLSSLELGDSALYFCASSPRTAQEKLFFGSGTQLSVL.

V is TRBV24-1 and J is TRBJ2-7; 7 nucleotides align to TRBD1. CDR1 and CDR2 (germline): KGHDR, SFDVKD. The junction had 11 bases not matched to a gene; V was cut back by 4 bases and J by 3 bases. This CDR3 contains 16 residues. CDR3: CATSDSRQGGGYEQYF. The CDR3 DNA reads as TGTGCCACCAGTGACAGCAGACAGGGTGGGGGCTACGAGCAGTACTTC.

This clone was observed a handful of times. This chain uses TRBV7-2 with TRBJ1-2; D unclear. Between the trimmed V and J ends, which lost 5 bases and 0 bases, there was a span of 13 bases. The CDR3 loop spans 15 amino acids. The germline V gene encodes CDR1 SGHTA and CDR2 FQGNSA. CDR3 residues: CASSPSRWPNYGYTF. CDR3 sequence (DNA): TGTGCCAGCAGCCCCTCCAGGTGGCCTAACTATGGCTACACCTTC.

The rearrangement uses TRBV5-1 and TRBJ1-4, with a weak D call TRBD1 (5 bases). CDR1 is SGHRS, CDR2 YFSETQ, per germline. Trimming removed 0 bases from V and 6 bases from J, with 12 bases in between. This CDR3 region has 15 residues. CDR3 sequence (DNA): TGCGCCAGCAGCTTGGCTGGGGGGAGGGATGAAAAACTGTTTTTT. Translation gives CASSLAGGRDEKLFF.

This clone appeared a few times. V and J are TRBV5-8 and TRBJ2-2, with TRBD1 as a possible D gene (7 bases). This CDR3 has 14 residues. Germline CDR1 SGHTS, CDR2 YDEGEE. Trimming cost V 4 bases and J 4 bases, with 11 bases left between them. The CDR3 here is CASSPGGITGELFF. The CDR3 coding sequence is TGTGCCAGCAGCCCAGGGGGGATCACCGGGGAGCTGTTTTTT.

This chain uses TRBV28 with TRBJ2-2, with D unresolved. The CDR3 runs 13 residues. Trimming shortened V by 3 bases and J by 5 bases, and 7 bases separated the two germline ends. In germline, CDR1 is MDHEN, CDR2 SYDVKM. The CDR3 sequence: CASSFLVTGELFF. The CDR3 region has the DNA TGTGCCAGCAGTTTTCTCGTGACCGGGGAGCTGTTTTTT.

The rearrangement uses TRBV14 and TRBJ1-2; the D gene is possibly TRBD1 (5 bases). Trimming took 4 bases from V and 8 from J, leaving 14 bases between them. Germline V gives CDR1 SGHDN, CDR2 FVKESK. CDR3 length: 13 amino acids. CDR3: CASSRPGLAGYTF. CDR3 coding DNA: TGTGCCAGCAGCCGACCGGGACTGGCGGGCTACACCTTC.